This TCR beta chain was recorded in a study of HIV-infected patients and healthy controls. Follow-up blood was drawn about 14 weeks, roughly three months, after antiretroviral therapy began. Whole blood was used without fractionation, so all unsorted peripheral T cells were included. In its sample, this clonotype ranks as medium-sized (0.01 to 0.1%). Alpha and beta constant-region primers primed reverse transcription of about 500 ng RNA. Alpha and beta chain libraries were made separately by chain-specific third strand synthesis with multiplexing indices. TCRdb reanalysed the 5' RACE reads using MiXCR and keeps one entry per CDR3 protein. The data hold roughly 5,100 distinct CDR3 sequences, with around 6% observed a single time. The CDR3 covers 13 residues. Per the germline V gene, CDR1 is MDHEN and CDR2 is SYDVKM. The V and J ends lost 6 bases and 5 bases respectively, with 11 bases between them.

The chain employs TRBV28 and TRBJ2-4; D not resolved. The sequenced sample was blood, obtained during antiretroviral therapy. The clonotype comes from an adult with HIV infection. CDR3 coding DNA: TGTGCCAGCAGAGAAAAAGGGCAAAACATTCAGTACTTC. Translation: CASREKGQNIQYF.